These 10 T cell receptor beta chains originate from one sample sequenced in a study of graft-versus-host responses after intestinal transplantation. Generated by immunoSEQ multiplex PCR, the TCRdb table keeps only in-frame clones and is missing some. The sample shows about 86,000 clones, 80% to 85% of them seen only once. These TCRs' antigens remain unknown. Material: unstimulated CD8+ T cells sorted from spleen or lymph node cells, obtained before intestinal transplant. The receptors were sampled from a human donor who received an intestinal transplant.

In nucleotides, the CDR3 is TGCAGCGTTGTCATCAGAACCGGGGAGCTGTTTTTT. It codes for CSVVIRTGELFF. The rearrangement joins TRBV29-1 to TRBJ2-2; the D is unclear. This CDR3 comprises 12 residues. Germline CDR1 reads SQVTM; CDR2 reads ANQGSEA. V was pared by 4 bases and J by 5 bases, with 8 bases between.

This clone was picked up one time. V usage is TRBV11-2 and J usage is TRBJ1-4; D is possibly TRBD1 (5 bases). Between the trimmed V and J ends, which lost 10 bases and 0 bases, there was a span of 12 bases. The CDR3 contains 14 residues. The V gene's germline CDR1 is SGHAT and CDR2 FQNNGV. The CDR3 DNA reads TGTGCCACAACCGGGACGCCAACTAATGAAAAACTGTTTTTT. Protein sequence: CATTGTPTNEKLFF.

This chain uses TRBV4-2 with TRBJ2-6; possible D gene TRBD2, 5 bases. CDR1 and CDR2 (germline): LGHNA, YNFKEQ. The V end was cut by 0 bases, the J end by 0 bases, with 6 bases between. This CDR3 has 16 amino acids. In DNA form, the CDR3 reads TGTGCCAGCAGCCAAGAGGGAGTCTCTGGGGCCAACGTCCTGACTTTC. Translation gives CASSQEGVSGANVLTF.

The chain recombines TRBV27 with TRBJ1-2; D unresolved. This CDR3 spans 15 amino acids. The germline V and J ends were trimmed by 0 bases and 5 bases, with 13 bases remaining between them. Per the germline V gene, CDR1 is MNHEY and CDR2 is SMNVEV (reference sequence). CDR3 DNA sequence: TGTGCCAGCAGTTTATCATCGGACGGCCTTTATGGCTACACCTTC. This gives the protein CASSLSSDGLYGYTF.

The chain uses TRBV4-1 and TRBJ2-7, with a possible D match to TRBD2 (5 bases). V was pared by 0 bases and J by 0 bases, with 24 bases between. The CDR3 extends over 20 amino acids. Per the germline V gene, CDR1 is MGHRA and CDR2 is YSYEKL. CDR3 DNA: TGCGCCAGCAGCCAAGACCTCATCGAGATAGGGAGTCGGGGCTCCTACGAGCAGTACTTC. This sequence encodes CASSQDLIEIGSRGSYEQYF.

The gene calls are TRBV19 and TRBJ2-1, with 8 bases aligning to TRBD1. J lost 8 bases, V lost 5 bases, and 8 bases had no gene match. CDR1 is LNHDA, CDR2 SQIVND, per germline (reference sequence). This CDR3 contains 14 residues. The CDR3 loop reads CASSRTYRGYEQFF. As DNA, the CDR3 is TGTGCCAGTAGTCGAACCTACAGGGGGTATGAGCAGTTCTTC. Looking up the rest from reference TRBV19 and TRBJ2-1 gives the full variable domain: DGGITQSPKYLFRKEGQNVTLSCEQNLNHDAMYWYRQDPGQGLRLIYYSQIVNDFQKGDIAEGYSVSREKKESFPLTVTSAQKNPTAFYLCASSRTYRGYEQFFGPGTRLTVL.

The chain carries TRBV28 and TRBJ2-7; D might be TRBD2 (5 bases). Germline V CDR1 and CDR2: MDHEN, SYDVKM. V was cut by 9 bases and J by 3 bases, with 15 bases left in between. This CDR3 is built from 13 residues. This chain's CDR3 is CASSSRNNYEQYF. The CDR3 nucleotides read TGTGCCAGTTCTAGCAGAAACAACTACGAGCAGTACTTC.

This clone appeared a single time. The chain links TRBV21-1 to TRBJ2-1; TRBD2 reflects the table's D call only, with no check against the DNA. TRBV21-1 is described as a pseudogene. The CDR3 length is 16 residues. The CDR3 nucleotides read TGTGCCAGCAGCAAAGGAGGCGGGAGGGAATACAATGAGCAGTTCTTC. Protein sequence: CASSKGGGREYNEQFF.

The chain recombines TRBV5-1 with TRBJ2-7, with D perhaps TRBD1 or TRBD2 (6 bases each). Deletions cut 4 bases from V and 1 base from J, with 12 bases between. The CDR3 sequence is 14 residues long. CDR1 SGHRS and CDR2 YFSETQ come from the germline V gene. CDR3 nucleotides: TGCGCCAGCAGCCGAAAGGGGGGATCCTACGAGCAGTACTTC. Translation: CASSRKGGSYEQYF.

The V call is TRBV9, the J call TRBJ2-3; 11 positions match TRBD2. CDR1 and CDR2 (germline): SGDLS, YYNGEE. The CDR3 consists of 19 residues. J gave up 2 bases and V 4 bases, and 15 bases lay outside the gene matches. CDR3 protein: CASSPAPGASGGTTDTQYF. For the CDR3, the DNA is TGTGCCAGCAGCCCGGCACCGGGGGCTAGCGGGGGGACCACAGATACGCAGTATTTT.